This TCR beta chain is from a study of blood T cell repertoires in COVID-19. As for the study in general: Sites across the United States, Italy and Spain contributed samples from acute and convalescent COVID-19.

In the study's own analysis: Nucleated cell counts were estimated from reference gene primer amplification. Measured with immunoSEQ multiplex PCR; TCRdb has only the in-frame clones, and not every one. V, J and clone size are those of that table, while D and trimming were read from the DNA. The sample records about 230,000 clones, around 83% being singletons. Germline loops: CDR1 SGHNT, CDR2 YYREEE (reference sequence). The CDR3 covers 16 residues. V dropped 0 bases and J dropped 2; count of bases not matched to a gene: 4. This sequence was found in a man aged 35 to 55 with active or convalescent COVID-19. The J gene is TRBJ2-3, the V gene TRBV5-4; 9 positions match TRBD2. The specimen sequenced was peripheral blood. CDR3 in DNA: TGTGCCAGCAGCTTGGCCCTAGCGGGGACCACAGATACGCAGTATTTT. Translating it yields CASSLALAGTTDTQYF. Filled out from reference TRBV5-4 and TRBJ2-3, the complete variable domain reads ETGVTQSPTHLIKTRGQQVTLRCSSQSGHNTVSWYQQALGQGPQFIFQYYREEENGRGNFPPRFSGLQFPNYSSELNVNALELDDSALYLCASSLALAGTTDTQYFGPGTRLTVL.